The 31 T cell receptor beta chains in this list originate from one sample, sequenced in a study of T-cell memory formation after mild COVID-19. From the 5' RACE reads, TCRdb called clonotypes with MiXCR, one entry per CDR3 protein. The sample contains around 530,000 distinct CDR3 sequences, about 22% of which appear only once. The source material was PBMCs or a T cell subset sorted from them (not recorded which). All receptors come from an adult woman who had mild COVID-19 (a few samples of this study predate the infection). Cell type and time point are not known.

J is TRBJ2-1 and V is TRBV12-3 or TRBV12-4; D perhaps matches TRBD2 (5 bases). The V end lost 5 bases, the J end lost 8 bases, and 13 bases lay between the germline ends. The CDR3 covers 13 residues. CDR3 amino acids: CASSPTRLDEQFF. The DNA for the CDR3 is TGTGCCAGCAGTCCCACTAGACTGGATGAGCAGTTCTTC.

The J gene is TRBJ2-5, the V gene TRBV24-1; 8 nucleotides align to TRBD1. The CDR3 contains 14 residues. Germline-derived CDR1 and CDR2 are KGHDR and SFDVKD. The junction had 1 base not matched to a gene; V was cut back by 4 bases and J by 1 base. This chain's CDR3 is CATSETGGQETQYF. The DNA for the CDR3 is TGTGCCACCAGTGAAACAGGGGGCCAAGAGACCCAGTACTTC.

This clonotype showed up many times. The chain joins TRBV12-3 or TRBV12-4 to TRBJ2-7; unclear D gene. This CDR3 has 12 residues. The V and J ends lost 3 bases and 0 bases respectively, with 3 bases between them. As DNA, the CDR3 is TGTGCCAGCAGTTTTGTCTCCTACGAGCAGTACTTC. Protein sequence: CASSFVSYEQYF.

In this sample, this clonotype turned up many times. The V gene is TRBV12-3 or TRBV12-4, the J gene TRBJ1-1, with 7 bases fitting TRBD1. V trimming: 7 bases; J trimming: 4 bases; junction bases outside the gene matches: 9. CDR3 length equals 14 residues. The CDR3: CASTPRTGFTEAFF. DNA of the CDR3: TGTGCCAGCACCCCGAGGACAGGATTCACTGAAGCTTTCTTT.

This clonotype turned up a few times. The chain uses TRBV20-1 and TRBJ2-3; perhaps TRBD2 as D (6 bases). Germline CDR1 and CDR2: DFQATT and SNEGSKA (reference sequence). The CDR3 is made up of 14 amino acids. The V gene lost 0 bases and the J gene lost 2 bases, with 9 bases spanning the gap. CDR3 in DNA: TGCAGTGCTAGAGATGGGACTGACACAGATACGCAGTATTTT. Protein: CSARDGTDTDTQYF.

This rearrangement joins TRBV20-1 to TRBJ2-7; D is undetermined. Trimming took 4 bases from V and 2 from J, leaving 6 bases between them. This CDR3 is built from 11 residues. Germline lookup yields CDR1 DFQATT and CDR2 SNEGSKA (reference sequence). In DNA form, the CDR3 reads TGCAGTGCTATGAAGGCCTACGAGCAGTACTTC. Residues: CSAMKAYEQYF.

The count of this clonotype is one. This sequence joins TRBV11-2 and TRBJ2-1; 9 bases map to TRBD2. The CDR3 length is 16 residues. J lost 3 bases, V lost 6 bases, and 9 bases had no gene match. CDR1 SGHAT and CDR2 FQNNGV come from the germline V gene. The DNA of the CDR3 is TGTGCCAGCAGGCCTCGGACTAGCGAGAACTACAATGAGCAGTTCTTC. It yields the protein CASRPRTSENYNEQFF. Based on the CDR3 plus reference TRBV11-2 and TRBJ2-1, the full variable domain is EAGVAQSPRYKIIEKRQSVAFWCNPISGHATLYWYQQILGQGPKLLIQFQNNGVVDDSQLPKDRFSAERLKGVDSTLKIQPAKLEDSAVYLCASRPRTSENYNEQFFGPGTRLTVL.

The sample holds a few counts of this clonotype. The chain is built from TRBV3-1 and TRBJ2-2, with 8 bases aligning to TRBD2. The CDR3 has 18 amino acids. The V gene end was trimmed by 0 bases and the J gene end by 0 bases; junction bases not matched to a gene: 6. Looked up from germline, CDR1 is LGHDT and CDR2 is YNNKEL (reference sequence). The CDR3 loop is CASSQEAGAFANTGELFF. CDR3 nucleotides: TGTGCCAGCAGCCAAGAAGCGGGGGCGTTCGCGAACACCGGGGAGCTGTTTTTT.

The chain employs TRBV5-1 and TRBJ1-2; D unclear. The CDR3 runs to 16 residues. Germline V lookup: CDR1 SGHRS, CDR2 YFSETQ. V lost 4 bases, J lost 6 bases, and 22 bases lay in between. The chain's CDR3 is CASSDQPLPGVDGYTF. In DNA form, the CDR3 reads TGCGCCAGCAGCGATCAACCCCTGCCGGGAGTAGATGGCTACACCTTC.

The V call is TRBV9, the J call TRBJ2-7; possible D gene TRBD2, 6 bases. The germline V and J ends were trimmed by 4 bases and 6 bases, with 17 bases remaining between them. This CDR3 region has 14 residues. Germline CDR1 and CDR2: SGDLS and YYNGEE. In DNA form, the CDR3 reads TGTGCCAGCAGCACGCCCCCCACGACTAGCGAGCAGTACTTC. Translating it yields CASSTPPTTSEQYF.

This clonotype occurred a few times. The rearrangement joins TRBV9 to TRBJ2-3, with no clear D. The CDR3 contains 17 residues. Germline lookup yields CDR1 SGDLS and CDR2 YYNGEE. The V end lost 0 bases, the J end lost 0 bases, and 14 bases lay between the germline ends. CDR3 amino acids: CASSVGFFLTSTDTQYF. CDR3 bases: TGTGCCAGCAGCGTAGGTTTTTTCTTAACTAGCACAGATACGCAGTATTTT.

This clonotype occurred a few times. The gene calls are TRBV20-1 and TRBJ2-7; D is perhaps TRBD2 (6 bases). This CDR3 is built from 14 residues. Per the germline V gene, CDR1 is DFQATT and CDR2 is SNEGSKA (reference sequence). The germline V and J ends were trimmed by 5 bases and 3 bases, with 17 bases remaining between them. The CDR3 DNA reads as TGCAGTGCTCCTCTGGACTACCGAGGCTACGAGCAGTACTTC. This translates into CSAPLDYRGYEQYF.

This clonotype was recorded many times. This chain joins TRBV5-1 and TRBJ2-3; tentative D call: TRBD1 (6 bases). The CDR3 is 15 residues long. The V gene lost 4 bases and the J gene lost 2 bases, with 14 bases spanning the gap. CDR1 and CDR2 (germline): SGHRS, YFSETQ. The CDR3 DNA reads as TGCGCCAGCAGCACCTCGGGACACGACACAGATACGCAGTATTTT. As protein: CASSTSGHDTDTQYF.

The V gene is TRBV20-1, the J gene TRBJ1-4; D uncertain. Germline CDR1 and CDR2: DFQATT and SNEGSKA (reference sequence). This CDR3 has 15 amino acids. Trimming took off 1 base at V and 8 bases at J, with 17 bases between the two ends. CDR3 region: CSARGEHEPREKLFF. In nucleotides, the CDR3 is TGCAGTGCTAGAGGCGAACATGAGCCGAGGGAAAAACTGTTTTTT.

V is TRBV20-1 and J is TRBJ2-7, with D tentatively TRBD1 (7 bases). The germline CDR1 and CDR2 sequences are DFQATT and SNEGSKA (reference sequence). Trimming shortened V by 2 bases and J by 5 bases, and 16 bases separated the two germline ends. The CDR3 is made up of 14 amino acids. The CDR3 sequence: CSARIRGAWDEQYF. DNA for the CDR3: TGCAGTGCTAGAATCAGGGGGGCGTGGGACGAGCAGTACTTC.

DNA of the CDR3: TGCGCCAGCTTGGCCATACCCGGGGAGCTGTTTTTT. Encoded protein: CASLAIPGELFF. This chain joins TRBV5-1 and TRBJ2-2; D unresolved. Germline CDR1 SGHRS, CDR2 YFSETQ. This CDR3 has 12 amino acids. The V end lost 7 bases, the J end lost 6 bases, and 10 bases lay between the germline ends.

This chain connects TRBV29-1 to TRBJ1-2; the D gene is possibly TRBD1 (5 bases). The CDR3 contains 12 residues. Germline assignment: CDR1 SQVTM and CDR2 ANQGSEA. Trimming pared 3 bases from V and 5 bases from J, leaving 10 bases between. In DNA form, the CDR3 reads TGCAGCGTTGATCCTTCAGGGTATGGCTACACCTTC. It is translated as CSVDPSGYGYTF.

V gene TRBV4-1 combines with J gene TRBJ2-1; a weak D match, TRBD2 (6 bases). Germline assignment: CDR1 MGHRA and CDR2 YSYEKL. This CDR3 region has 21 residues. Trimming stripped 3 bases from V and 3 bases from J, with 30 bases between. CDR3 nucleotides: TGCGCCAGCAGCCACGACCTGAGGAGGCATCTCGGGGGAGGATACTACAATGAGCAGTTCTTC. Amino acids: CASSHDLRRHLGGGYYNEQFF.

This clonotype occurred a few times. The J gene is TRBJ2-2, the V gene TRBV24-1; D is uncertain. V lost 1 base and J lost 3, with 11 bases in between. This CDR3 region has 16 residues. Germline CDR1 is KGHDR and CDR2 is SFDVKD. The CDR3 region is CATSDLPPKDTGELFF. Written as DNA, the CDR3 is TGTGCCACCAGTGATTTACCCCCGAAGGACACCGGGGAGCTGTTTTTT.

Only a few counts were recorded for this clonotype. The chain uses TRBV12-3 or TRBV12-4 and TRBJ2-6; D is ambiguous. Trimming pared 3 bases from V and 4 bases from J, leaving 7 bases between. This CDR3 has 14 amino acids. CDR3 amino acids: CASSFGRGANVLTF. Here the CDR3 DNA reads TGTGCCAGCAGTTTTGGGCGAGGGGCCAACGTCCTGACTTTC.

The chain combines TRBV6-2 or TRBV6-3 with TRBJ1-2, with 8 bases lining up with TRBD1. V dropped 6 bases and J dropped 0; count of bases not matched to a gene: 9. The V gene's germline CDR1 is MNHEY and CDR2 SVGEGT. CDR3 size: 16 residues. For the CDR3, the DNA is TGTGCCAGCAGCAGCTGGACAGGGCGAGCTAACTATGGCTACACCTTC. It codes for CASSSWTGRANYGYTF.

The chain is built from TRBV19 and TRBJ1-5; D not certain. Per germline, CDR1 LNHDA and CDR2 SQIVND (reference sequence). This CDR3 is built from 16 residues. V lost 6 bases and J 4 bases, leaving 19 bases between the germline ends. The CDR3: CASSLAPGFGNQPQHF. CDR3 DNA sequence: TGTGCCAGTAGCCTCGCGCCGGGATTCGGGAATCAGCCCCAGCATTTT.

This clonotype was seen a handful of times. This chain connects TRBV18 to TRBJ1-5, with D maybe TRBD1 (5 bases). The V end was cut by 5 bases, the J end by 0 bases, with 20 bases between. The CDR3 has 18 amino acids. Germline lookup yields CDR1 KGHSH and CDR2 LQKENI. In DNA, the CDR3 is TGTGCCAGCTCATGGACCGAGACAGAGAAATATAGCAATCAGCCCCAGCATTTT. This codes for CASSWTETEKYSNQPQHF.

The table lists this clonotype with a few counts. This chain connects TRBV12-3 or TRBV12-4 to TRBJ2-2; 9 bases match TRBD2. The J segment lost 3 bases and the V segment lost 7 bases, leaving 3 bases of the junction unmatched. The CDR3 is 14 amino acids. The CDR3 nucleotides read TGTGCCAGCAAGGGGACTAGCTACACCGGGGAGCTGTTTTTT. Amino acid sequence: CASKGTSYTGELFF.

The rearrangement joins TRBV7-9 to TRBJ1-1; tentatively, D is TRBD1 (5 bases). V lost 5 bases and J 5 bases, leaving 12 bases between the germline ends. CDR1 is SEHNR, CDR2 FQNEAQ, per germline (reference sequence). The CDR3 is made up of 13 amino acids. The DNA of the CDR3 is TGTGCCAGCAGCCCAGGGATGGGGACTGAAGCTTTCTTT. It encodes CASSPGMGTEAFF.

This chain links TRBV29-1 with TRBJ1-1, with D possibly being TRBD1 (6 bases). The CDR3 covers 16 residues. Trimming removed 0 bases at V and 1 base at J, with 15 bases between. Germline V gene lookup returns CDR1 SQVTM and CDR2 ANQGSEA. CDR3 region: CSVEDPMKGQNTEAFF. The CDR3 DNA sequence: TGCAGCGTTGAAGATCCCATGAAGGGACAGAACACTGAAGCTTTCTTT.

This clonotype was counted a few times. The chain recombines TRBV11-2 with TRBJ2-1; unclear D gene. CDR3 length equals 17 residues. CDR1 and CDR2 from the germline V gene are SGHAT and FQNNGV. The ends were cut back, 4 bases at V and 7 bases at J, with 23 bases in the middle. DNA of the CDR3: TGTGCCAGCAGCTCCACCCGCGGTCCTCTAATTTTTAATGAGCAGTTCTTC. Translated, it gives CASSSTRGPLIFNEQFF. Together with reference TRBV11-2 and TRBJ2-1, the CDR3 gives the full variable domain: EAGVAQSPRYKIIEKRQSVAFWCNPISGHATLYWYQQILGQGPKLLIQFQNNGVVDDSQLPKDRFSAERLKGVDSTLKIQPAKLEDSAVYLCASSSTRGPLIFNEQFFGPGTRLTVL.

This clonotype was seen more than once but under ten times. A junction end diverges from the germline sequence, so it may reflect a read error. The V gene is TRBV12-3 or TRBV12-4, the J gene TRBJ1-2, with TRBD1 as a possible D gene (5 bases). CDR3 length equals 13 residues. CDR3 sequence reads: CVSSLGGNYGYTF. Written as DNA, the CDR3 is TGTGTCAGCAGTTTGGGGGGGAACTATGGCTACACCTTC.

The CDR3 DNA sequence: TGTGCCAGCAGTTTCCTGGCTAGCCCGGGAGATACGCAGTATTTT. Residues: CASSFLASPGDTQYF. The chain uses TRBV12-3 or TRBV12-4 and TRBJ2-3; D is perhaps TRBD2 (5 bases). The CDR3 spans 15 residues. The V and J ends lost 3 bases and 5 bases respectively, with 15 bases between them.

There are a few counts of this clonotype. CDR3 loop: CASSSKSTSGGVSYNEQFF. CDR3 coding DNA: TGTGCCAGCAGCTCCAAGAGTACTAGCGGGGGGGTCTCCTACAATGAGCAGTTCTTC. The rearrangement joins TRBV7-9 to TRBJ2-1, with 13 bases aligning to TRBD2. This CDR3 comprises 19 residues. Germline CDR1 is SEHNR and CDR2 is FQNEAQ (reference sequence). Trimming cost V 4 bases and J 0 bases; bases outside gene matches: 9. Using reference TRBV7-9 and TRBJ2-1 for the parts outside the CDR3, the full variable domain is DTGVSQNPRHKITKRGQNVTFRCDPISEHNRLYWYRQTLGQGPEFLTYFQNEAQLEKSRLLSDRFSAERPKGSFSTLEIQRTEQGDSAMYLCASSSKSTSGGVSYNEQFFGPGTRLTVL.

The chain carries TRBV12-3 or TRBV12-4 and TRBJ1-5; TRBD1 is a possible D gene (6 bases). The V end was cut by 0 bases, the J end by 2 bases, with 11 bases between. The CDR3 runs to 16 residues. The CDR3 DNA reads TGTGCCAGCAGTTTAGCGGCCGGGGGGCGCAATCAGCCCCAGCATTTT. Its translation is CASSLAAGGRNQPQHF.